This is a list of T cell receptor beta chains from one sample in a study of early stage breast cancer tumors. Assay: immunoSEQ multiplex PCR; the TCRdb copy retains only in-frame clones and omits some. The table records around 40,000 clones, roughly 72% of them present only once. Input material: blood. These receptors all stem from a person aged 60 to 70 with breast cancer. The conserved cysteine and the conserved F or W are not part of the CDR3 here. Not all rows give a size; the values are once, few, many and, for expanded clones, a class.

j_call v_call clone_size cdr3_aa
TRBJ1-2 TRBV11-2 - ASSLGLNYGYT
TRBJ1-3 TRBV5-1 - ASSLPGRDGSGNTIY
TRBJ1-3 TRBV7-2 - ASSLVAGASSGNTIY
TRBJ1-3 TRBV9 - ASSGAGNTIY
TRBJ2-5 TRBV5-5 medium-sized ASSHERTSAGQETQY
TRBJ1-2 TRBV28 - ASSNRVQEGYT
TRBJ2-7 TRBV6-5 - ASRDGQGGHYEQY
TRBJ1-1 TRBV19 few ASNDPRGEAF
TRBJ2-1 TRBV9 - ASSKTEDGYNEQF
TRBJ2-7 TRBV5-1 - ASSSGPTAGGLSYEQY
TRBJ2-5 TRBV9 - ASSVGASVETQY
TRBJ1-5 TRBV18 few ASDSGQGMQPQH
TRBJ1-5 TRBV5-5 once ASSSDWYNQPQH
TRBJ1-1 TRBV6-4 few ASSADGQLNTEAF
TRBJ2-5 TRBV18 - ASSPGTTQETQY
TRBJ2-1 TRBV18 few ASSPVGSYNEQF
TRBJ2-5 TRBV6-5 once ASSSQRGKQETQY
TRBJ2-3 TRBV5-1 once ASSSGLAGGTSTDTQY
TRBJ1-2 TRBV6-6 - ASSWDRDGYT
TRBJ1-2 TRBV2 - ASSVNRVGVYGYT
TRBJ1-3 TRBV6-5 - ASRIGGQGGNTIY
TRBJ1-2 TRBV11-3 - ASSSNGTHRGYYGYT
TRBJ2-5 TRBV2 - ASSQGQLGETQY
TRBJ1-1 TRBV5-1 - ASRGETTEAF
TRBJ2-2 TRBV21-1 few ASSPRGDQLHATPGSCF
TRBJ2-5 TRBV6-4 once ASSQGTSGKETQY
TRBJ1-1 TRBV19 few ASFGSPGTEAF
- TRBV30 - AWRERQRDYEQY
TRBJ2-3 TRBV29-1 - SGSGGAGTDTQY
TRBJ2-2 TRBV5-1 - ASSLERLAVTGELF
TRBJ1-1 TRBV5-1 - ASSVGHTNTEAF
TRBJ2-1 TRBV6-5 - AGKAGGFYNEQF
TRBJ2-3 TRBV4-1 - ASSQGSGGPSDTQY
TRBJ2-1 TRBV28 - ASSYKVNEQF
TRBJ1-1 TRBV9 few ASSEGDTGGGGDTEAF
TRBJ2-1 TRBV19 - ASSSLAGGPGNEQF
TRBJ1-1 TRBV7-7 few ASSHRDSAF
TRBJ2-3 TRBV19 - ASSIGGGEADTQY
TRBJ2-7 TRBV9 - ASSVSGQINEQY
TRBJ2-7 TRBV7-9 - ASSLGGQGSYEQY
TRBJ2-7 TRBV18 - ASSTSGGWGYEQY
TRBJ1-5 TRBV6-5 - ASKGGRNQPQH
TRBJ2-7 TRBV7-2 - ASSVESGTGWYEQY
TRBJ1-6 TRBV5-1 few ASSLAQIALSPLH
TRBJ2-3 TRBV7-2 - ASSTRLAGPVDTQY
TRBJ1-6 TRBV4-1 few ASSQGTANSPLH
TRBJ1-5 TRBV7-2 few ASSQNRGNQPQH
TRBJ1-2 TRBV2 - ASSEAGLWSYT
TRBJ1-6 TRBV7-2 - ASRGTGSYNSPLH
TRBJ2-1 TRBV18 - ASSRQLSYNEQF
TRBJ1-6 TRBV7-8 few ASSPFAGGPLH
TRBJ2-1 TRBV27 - ASSLTAVSGNEQF
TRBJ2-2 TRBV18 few ASFGNTNTGELF
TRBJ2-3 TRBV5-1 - ASNHGFTDTQY